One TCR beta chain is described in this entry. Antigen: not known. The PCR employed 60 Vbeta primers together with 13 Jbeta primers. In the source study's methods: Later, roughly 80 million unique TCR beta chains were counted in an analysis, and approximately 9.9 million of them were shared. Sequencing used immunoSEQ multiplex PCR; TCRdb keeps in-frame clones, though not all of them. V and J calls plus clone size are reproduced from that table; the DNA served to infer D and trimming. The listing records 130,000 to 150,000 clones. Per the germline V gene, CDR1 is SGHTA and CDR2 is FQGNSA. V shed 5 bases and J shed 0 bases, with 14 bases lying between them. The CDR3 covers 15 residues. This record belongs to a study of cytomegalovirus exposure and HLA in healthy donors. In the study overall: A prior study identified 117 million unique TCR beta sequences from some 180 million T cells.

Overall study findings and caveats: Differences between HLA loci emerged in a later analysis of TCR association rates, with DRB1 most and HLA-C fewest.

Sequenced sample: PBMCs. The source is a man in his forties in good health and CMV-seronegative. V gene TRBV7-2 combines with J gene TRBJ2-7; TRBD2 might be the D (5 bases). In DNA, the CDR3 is TGTGCCAGCAGCCCCCGAGTCGGAGGCTCCTACGAGCAGTACTTC. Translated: CASSPRVGGSYEQYF.